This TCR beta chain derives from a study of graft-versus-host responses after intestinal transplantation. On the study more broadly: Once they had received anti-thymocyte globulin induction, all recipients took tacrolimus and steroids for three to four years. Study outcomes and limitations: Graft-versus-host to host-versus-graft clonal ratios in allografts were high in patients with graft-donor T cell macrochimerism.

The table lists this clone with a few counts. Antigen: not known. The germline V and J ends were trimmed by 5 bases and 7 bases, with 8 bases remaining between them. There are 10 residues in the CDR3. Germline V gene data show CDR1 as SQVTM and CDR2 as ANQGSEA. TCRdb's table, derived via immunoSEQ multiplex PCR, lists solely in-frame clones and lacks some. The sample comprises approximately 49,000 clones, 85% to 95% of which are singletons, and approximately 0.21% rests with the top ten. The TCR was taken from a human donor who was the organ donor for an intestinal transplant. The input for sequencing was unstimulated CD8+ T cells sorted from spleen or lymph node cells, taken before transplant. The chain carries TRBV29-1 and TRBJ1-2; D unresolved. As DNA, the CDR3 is TGCAGCGTTCGGTCGGTTGGCTACACCTTC. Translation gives CSVRSVGYTF.